Below are 4 T cell receptor beta chains sequenced from a single sample in a study of radiotherapy plus CTLA-4 blockade in lung cancer. Sequenced by immunoSEQ multiplex PCR; TCRdb stores in-frame clones only, minus some. The sample has tens of thousands of clones, 65% to 80% seen once. Specimen: peripheral blood, collected from a patient treated with radiotherapy plus ipilimumab. All receptors come from a human donor with non-small cell lung cancer whose response to radiotherapy plus ipilimumab could not be evaluated.

V is TRBV28 and J is TRBJ1-1; no firm D call. V dropped 6 bases and J dropped 2 bases, with 22 bases sitting between them. In germline, CDR1 is MDHEN, CDR2 SYDVKM. The CDR3 consists of 17 residues. Written as DNA, the CDR3 is TGTGCCAGCAGAATCCTGGAAGGTCGGGGTTCTAACACTGAAGCTTTCTTT. This sequence encodes CASRILEGRGSNTEAFF.

The chain couples TRBV6-1 to TRBJ1-5, with no clear D. Germline assignment: CDR1 MNHNS and CDR2 SASEGT. V lost 5 bases and J lost 0, with 11 bases in between. CDR3 size: 15 residues. CDR3 region: CASSLEANSNQPQHF. CDR3 nucleotides: TGTGCCAGCAGTCTTGAAGCCAATAGCAATCAGCCCCAGCATTTT.

The V call is TRBV9, the J call TRBJ1-1, with D tentatively TRBD1 (6 bases). Germline CDR1 is SGDLS and CDR2 is YYNGEE. The CDR3 loop spans 13 amino acids. Trimming left V 2 bases short and J 8 bases short, with 13 bases between. The CDR3, as DNA: TGTGCCAGCAGCGTTGACCATGGGGGCGAAGCTTTCTTT. Protein product: CASSVDHGGEAFF.

This clone showed up just a few times. The chain couples TRBV7-9 to TRBJ2-7, with D possibly being TRBD2 (6 bases). Between the trimmed V and J ends, which lost 0 bases and 5 bases, there was a span of 11 bases. The CDR3 has 14 amino acids. CDR1 and CDR2 from the germline V gene are SEHNR and FQNEAQ (reference sequence). The CDR3 protein is CASSLALEGNEQYF. In DNA, the CDR3 is TGTGCCAGCAGCTTAGCGCTGGAGGGAAACGAGCAGTACTTC.